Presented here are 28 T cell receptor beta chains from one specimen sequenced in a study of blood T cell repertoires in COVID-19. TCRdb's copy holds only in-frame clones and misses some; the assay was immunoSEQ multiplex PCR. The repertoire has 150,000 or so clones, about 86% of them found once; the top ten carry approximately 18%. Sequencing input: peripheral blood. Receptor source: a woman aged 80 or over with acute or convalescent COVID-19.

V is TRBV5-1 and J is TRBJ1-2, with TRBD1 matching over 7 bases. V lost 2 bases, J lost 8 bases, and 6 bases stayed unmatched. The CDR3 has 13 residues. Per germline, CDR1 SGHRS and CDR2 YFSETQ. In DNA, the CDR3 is TGCGCCAGCAGCTTACAACAGGGGTACGGCTACACCTTC. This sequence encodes CASSLQQGYGYTF.

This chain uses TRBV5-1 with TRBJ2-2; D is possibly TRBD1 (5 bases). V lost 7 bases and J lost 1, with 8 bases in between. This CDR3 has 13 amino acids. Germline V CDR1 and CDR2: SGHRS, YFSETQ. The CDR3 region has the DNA TGCGCCAGCTCTACAGGGAACACCGGGGAGCTGTTTTTT. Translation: CASSTGNTGELFF.

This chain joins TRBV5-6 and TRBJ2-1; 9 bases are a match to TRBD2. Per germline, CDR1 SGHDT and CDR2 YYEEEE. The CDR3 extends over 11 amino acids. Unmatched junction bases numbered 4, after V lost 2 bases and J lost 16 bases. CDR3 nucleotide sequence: TGTGCCAGCAGCTTAGCGGGGGGTCTTTTCTTC. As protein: CASSLAGGLFF.

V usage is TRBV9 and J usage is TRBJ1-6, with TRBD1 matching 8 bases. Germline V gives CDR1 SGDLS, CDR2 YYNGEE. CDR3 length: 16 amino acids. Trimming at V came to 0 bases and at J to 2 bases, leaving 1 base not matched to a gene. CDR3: CASSVEDRAYNSPLHF. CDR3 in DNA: TGTGCCAGCAGCGTAGAGGACAGGGCCTATAATTCACCCCTCCACTTT.

CDR3 nucleotide sequence: TGTGCCAGTAGTATGTCCCAATCCCAGCATTTT. Amino acid sequence: CASSMSQSQHF. V and J are TRBV19 and TRBJ1-5, with unresolved D. With 3 bases removed from V and 11 bases from J, the gap between germline ends came to 8 bases. This CDR3 comprises 11 residues. Germline loops: CDR1 LNHDA, CDR2 SQIVND (reference sequence). The full variable domain, rest sourced from reference TRBV19 and TRBJ1-5, is DGGITQSPKYLFRKEGQNVTLSCEQNLNHDAMYWYRQDPGQGLRLIYYSQIVNDFQKGDIAEGYSVSREKKESFPLTVTSAQKNPTAFYLCASSMSQSQHFGDGTRLSIL.

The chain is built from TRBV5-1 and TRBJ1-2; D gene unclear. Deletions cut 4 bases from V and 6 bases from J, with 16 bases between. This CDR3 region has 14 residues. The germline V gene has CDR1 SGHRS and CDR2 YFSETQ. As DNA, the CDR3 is TGCGCCAGCAGCCCAACTTCGCGCACCGATGGCTACACCTTC. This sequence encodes CASSPTSRTDGYTF.

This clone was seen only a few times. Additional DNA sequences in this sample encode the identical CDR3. This CDR3 reads CASSLQQGANTEAFF. The CDR3 nucleotides read TGCGCCAGCAGCTTGCAACAGGGGGCAAACACTGAAGCTTTCTTT. The chain uses TRBV5-1 and TRBJ1-1, with 9 bases fitting TRBD1. The germline CDR1 and CDR2 sequences are SGHRS and YFSETQ. The V gene end was trimmed by 1 base and the J gene end by 2 bases; junction bases not matched to a gene: 3. This CDR3 contains 15 residues. The variable domain in full, with the rest retrieved from reference TRBV5-1 and TRBJ1-1, is KAGVTQTPRYLIKTRGQQVTLSCSPISGHRSVSWYQQTPGQGLQFLFEYFSETQRNKGNFPGRFSGRQFSNSRSEMNVSTLELGDSALYLCASSLQQGANTEAFFGQGTRLTVV.

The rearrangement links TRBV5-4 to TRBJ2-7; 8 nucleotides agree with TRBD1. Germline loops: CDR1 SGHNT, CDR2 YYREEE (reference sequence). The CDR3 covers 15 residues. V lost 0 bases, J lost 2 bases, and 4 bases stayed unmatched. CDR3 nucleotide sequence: TGTGCCAGCAGCTTGGACAGGGGGTCCACCTACGAGCAGTACTTC. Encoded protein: CASSLDRGSTYEQYF.

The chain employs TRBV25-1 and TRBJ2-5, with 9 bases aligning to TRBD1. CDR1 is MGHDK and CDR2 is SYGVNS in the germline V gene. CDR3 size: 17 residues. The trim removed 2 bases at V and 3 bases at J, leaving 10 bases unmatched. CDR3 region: CASSEKLIWDREETQYF. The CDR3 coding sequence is TGTGCCAGCAGTGAAAAGTTAATCTGGGACAGGGAAGAGACCCAGTACTTC.

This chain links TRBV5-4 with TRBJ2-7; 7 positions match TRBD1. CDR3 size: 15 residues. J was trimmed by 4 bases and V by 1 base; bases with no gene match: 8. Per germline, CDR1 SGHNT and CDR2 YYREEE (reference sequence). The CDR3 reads CASSLRTGVLYEQYF. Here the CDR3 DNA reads TGTGCCAGCAGCTTGAGAACAGGGGTGTTATACGAGCAGTACTTC.

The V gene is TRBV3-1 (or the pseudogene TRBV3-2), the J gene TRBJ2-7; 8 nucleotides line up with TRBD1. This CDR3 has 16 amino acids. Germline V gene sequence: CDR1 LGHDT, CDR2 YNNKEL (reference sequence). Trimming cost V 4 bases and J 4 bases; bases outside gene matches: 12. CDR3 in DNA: TGTGCCAGCAGCCCAGGACAGGGAGATCCCCTATACGAGCAGTACTTC. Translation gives CASSPGQGDPLYEQYF.

The chain's CDR3 is CASSLGLAGGENEQFF. As DNA, the CDR3 is TGTGCCAGCAGCCTTGGACTAGCGGGAGGGGAAAATGAGCAGTTCTTC. The chain joins TRBV3-1 (or the pseudogene TRBV3-2) to TRBJ2-1; 15 bases map to TRBD2. The CDR3 loop spans 16 amino acids. V shed 4 bases and J 7 bases; nucleotides not matched to a gene: 5. Germline V gene sequence: CDR1 LGHDT, CDR2 YNNKEL (reference sequence).

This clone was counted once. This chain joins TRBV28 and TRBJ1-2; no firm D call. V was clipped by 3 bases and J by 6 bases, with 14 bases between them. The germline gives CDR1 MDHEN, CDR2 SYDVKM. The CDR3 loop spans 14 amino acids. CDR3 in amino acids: CASSFGSAAHGYTF. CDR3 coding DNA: TGTGCCAGCAGTTTCGGGTCAGCCGCACATGGCTACACCTTC.

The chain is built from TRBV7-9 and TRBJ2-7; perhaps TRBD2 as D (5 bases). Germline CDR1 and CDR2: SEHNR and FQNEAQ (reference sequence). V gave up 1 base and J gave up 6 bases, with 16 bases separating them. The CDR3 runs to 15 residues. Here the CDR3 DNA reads TGTGCCAGCAGCTTAGGGAGTATGGGCAGCGGCGAGCAGTACTTC. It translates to CASSLGSMGSGEQYF.

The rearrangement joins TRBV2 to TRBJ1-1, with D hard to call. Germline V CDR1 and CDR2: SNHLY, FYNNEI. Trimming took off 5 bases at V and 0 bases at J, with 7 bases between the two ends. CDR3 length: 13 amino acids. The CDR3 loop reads CASSSTLNTEAFF. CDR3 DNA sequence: TGTGCCAGCAGTTCCACACTGAACACTGAAGCTTTCTTT.

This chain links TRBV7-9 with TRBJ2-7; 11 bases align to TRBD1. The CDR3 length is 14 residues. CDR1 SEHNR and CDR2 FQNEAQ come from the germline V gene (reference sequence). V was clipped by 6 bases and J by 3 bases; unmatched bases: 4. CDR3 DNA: TGTGCCAGCAGACAAGGGACAGGGGGCTACGAGCAGTACTTC. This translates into CASRQGTGGYEQYF.

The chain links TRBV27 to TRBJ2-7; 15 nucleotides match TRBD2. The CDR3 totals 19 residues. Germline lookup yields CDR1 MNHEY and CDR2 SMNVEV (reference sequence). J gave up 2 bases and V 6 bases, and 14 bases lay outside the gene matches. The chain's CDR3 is CASRLKGLAGGFAPYEQYF. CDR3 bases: TGTGCCAGCAGACTAAAGGGACTAGCGGGAGGATTTGCTCCCTACGAGCAGTACTTC.

This CDR3 is CASRQRTEYYEQFF. The CDR3 region has the DNA TGTGCCAGCAGACAAAGGACAGAATACTATGAGCAGTTCTTC. The chain uses TRBV7-2 and TRBJ2-1, with a tentative D call TRBD1 (6 bases). CDR1 is SGHTA, CDR2 FQGNSA, per germline. This CDR3 region has 14 residues. Trimming took off 6 bases at V and 8 bases at J, with 17 bases between the two ends. Based on the CDR3 plus reference TRBV7-2 and TRBJ2-1, the full variable domain is GAGVSQSPSNKVTEKGKDVELRCDPISGHTALYWYRQSLGQGLEFLIYFQGNSAPDKSGLPSDRFSAERTGGSVSTLTIQRTQQEDSAVYLCASRQRTEYYEQFFGPGTRLTVL.

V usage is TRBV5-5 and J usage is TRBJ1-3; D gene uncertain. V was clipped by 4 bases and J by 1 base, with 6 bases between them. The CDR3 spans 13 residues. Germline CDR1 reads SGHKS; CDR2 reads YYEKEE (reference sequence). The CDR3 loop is CASSQTSGNTIYF. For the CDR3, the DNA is TGTGCCAGCAGCCAAACTTCTGGAAACACCATATATTTT.

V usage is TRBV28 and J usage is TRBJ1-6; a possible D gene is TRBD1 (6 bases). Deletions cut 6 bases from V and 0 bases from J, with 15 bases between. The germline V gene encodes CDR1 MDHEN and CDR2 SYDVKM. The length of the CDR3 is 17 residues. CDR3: CASRRGQRSSYNSPLHF. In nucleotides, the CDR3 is TGTGCCAGCAGACGCGGACAGCGTAGCTCCTATAATTCACCCCTCCACTTT. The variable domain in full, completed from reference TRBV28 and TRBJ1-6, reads DVKVTQSSRYLVKRTGEKVFLECVQDMDHENMFWYRQDPGLGLRLIYFSYDVKMKEKGDIPEGYSVSREKKERFSLILESASTNQTSMYLCASRRGQRSSYNSPLHFGNGTRLTVT.

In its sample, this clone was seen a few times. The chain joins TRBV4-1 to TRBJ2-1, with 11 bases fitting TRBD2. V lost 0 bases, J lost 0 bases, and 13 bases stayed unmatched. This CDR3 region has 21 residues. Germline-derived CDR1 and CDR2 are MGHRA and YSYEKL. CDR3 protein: CASSQEGFLAGGRRSYNEQFF. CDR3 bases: TGCGCCAGCAGCCAAGAGGGTTTTTTAGCGGGGGGGCGGCGCTCCTACAATGAGCAGTTCTTC.

The CDR3 loop reads CASSLYFRGSSGYTF. The CDR3 bases are TGTGCCAGCAGTTTATATTTCAGGGGTAGTTCTGGCTACACCTTC. The chain links TRBV28 to TRBJ1-2, with TRBD1 as a possible D gene (6 bases). Deletions cut 1 base from V and 7 bases from J, with 16 bases between. The CDR3 is made up of 15 amino acids. Per germline, CDR1 MDHEN and CDR2 SYDVKM.

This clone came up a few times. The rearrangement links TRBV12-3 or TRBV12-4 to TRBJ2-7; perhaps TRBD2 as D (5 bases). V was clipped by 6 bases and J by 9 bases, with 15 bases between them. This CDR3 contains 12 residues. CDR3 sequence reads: CASRRTGSWQYF. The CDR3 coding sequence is TGTGCCAGCAGAAGAACGGGGTCCTGGCAGTACTTC.

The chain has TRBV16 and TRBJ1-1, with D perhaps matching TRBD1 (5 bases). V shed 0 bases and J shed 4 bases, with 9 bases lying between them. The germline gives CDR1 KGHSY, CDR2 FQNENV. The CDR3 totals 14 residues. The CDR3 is CASSQSRGGTEAFF. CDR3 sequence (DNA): TGTGCCAGCAGCCAATCTAGGGGAGGCACTGAAGCTTTCTTT.

The CDR3 DNA sequence: TGTGCCAGCAGCTTCGGGGACAAGGCAAAAGATACGCAGTATTTT. Protein: CASSFGDKAKDTQYF. The chain carries TRBV7-9 and TRBJ2-3, with TRBD1 as a possible D gene (6 bases). The CDR3 has 15 residues. Germline assignment: CDR1 SEHNR and CDR2 FQNEAQ (reference sequence). V dropped 3 bases and J dropped 5 bases, with 15 bases sitting between them.

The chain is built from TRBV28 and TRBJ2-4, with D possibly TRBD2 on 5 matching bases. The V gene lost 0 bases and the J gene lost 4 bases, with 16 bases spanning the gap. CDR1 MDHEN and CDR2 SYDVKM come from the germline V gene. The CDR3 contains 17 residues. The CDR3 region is CASSLWVGEVGKNIQYF. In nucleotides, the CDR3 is TGTGCCAGCAGTTTATGGGTGGGAGAGGTTGGGAAAAACATTCAGTACTTC.

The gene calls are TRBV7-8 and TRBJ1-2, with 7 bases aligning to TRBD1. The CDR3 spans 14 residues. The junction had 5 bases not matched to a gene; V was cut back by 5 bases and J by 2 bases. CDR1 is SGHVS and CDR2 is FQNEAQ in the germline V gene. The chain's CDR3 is CASSRDSNNYGYTF. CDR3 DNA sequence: TGTGCCAGCAGCAGGGACAGCAACAACTATGGCTACACCTTC.

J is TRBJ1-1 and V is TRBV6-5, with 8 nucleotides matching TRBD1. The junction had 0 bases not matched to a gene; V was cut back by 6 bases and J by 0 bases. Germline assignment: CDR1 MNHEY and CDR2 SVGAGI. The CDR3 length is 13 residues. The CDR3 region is CASRTGVNTEAFF. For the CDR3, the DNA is TGTGCCAGCAGGACAGGGGTGAACACTGAAGCTTTCTTT.